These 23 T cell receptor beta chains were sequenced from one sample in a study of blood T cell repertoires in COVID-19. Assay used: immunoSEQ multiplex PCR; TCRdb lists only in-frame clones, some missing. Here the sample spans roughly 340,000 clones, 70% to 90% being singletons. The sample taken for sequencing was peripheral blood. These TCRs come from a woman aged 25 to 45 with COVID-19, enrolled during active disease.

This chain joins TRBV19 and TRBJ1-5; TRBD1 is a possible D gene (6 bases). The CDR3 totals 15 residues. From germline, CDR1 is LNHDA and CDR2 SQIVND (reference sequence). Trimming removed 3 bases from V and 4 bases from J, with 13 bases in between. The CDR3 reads CASSIVQGLNQPQHF. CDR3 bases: TGTGCCAGTAGTATTGTCCAGGGGCTTAATCAGCCCCAGCATTTT.

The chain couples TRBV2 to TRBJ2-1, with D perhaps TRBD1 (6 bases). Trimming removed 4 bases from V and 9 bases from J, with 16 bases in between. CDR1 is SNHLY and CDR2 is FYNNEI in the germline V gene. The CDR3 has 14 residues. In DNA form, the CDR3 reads TGTGCCAGCAGTGTGAGGGGCCAAGGGGGTGAGCAGTTCTTC. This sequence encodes CASSVRGQGGEQFF. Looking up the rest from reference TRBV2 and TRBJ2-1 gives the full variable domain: EPEVTQTPSHQVTQMGQEVILRCVPISNHLYFYWYRQILGQKVEFLVSFYNNEISEKSEIFDDQFSVERPDGSNFTLKIRSTKLEDSAMYFCASSVRGQGGEQFFGPGTRLTVL.

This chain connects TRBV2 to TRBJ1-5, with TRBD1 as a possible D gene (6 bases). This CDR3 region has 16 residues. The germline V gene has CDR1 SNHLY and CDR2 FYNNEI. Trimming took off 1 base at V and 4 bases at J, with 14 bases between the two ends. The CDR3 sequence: CASSEGGTPGNQPQHF. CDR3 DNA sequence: TGTGCCAGCAGTGAAGGAGGGACACCCGGAAATCAGCCCCAGCATTTT.

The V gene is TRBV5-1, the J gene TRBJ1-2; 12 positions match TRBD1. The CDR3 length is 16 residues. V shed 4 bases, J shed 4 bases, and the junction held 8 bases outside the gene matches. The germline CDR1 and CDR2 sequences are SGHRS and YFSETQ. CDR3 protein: CASSPGQGAYSYGYTF. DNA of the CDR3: TGCGCCAGCAGCCCGGGACAGGGGGCTTATAGCTATGGCTACACCTTC.

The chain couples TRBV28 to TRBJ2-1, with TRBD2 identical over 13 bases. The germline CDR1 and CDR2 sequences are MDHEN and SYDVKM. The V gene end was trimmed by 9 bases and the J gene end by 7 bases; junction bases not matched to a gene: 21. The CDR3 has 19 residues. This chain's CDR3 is CARETVIDSGTSGANEQFF. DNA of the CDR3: TGTGCCAGGGAGACAGTAATTGATTCCGGGACTAGCGGGGCGAATGAGCAGTTCTTC.

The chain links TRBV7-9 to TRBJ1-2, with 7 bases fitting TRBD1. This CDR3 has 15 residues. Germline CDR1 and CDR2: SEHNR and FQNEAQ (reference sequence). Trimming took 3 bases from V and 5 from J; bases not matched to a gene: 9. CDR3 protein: CASSLSSGQIYGYTF. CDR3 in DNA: TGTGCCAGCAGCTTGTCCTCGGGACAGATATATGGCTACACCTTC.

For the CDR3, the DNA is TGTGCCAGCAGTGCACACCAGGACTCCTACAATGAGCAGTTCTTC. It codes for CASSAHQDSYNEQFF. The chain is built from TRBV28 and TRBJ2-1; D remains unclear. CDR3 length: 15 amino acids. Germline V lookup: CDR1 MDHEN, CDR2 SYDVKM. V lost 5 bases to trimming and J lost 0 bases, with 11 bases between them.

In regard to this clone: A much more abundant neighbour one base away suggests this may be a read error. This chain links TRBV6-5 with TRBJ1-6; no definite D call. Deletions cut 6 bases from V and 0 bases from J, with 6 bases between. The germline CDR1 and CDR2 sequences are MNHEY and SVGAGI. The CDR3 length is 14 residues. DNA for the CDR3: TGTGCCAGCAGAGAGAGCTCCTATAATTCACCCCTCCACTTT. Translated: CASRESSYNSPLHF.

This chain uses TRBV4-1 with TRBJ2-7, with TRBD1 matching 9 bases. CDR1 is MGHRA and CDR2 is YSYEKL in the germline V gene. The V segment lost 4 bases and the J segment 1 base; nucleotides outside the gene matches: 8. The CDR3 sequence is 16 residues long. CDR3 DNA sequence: TGCGCCAGCAGCCCCCGGACAGGGGAGGGATCCTACGAGCAGTACGTC. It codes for CASSPRTGEGSYEQYV.

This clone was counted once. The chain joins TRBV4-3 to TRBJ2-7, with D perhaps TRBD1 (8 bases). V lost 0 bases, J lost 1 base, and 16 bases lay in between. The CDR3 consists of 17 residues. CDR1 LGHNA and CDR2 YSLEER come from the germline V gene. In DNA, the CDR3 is TGCGCCAGCAGCCAAGATAGGACAGGGAGGGGTTCCTACGAGCAGTACTTC. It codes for CASSQDRTGRGSYEQYF.

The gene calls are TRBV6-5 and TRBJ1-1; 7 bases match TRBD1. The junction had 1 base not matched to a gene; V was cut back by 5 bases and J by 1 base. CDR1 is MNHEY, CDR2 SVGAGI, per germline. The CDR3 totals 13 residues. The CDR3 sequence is CASSRQGNTEAFF. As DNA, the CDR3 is TGTGCCAGCAGTAGACAGGGGAACACTGAAGCTTTCTTT.

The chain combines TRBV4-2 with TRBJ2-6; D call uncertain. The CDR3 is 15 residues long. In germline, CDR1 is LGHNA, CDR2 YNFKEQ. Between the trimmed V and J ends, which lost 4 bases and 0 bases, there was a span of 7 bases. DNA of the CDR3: TGTGCCAGCAGCCTCAGAAGCTCTGGGGCCAACGTCCTGACTTTC. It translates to CASSLRSSGANVLTF.

The CDR3 region has the DNA TGTGCCAGCAGCTTCCTACGACAGGGACCCTATGGCTACACCTTC. It specifies CASSFLRQGPYGYTF. The V and J genes are TRBV7-2 and TRBJ1-2; 7 nucleotides line up with TRBD1. The CDR3 consists of 15 residues. V lost 3 bases, J lost 4 bases, and 8 bases stayed unmatched. Per germline, CDR1 SGHTA and CDR2 FQGNSA. The entire variable domain, with the rest obtained from reference TRBV7-2 and TRBJ1-2, is as follows: GAGVSQSPSNKVTEKGKDVELRCDPISGHTALYWYRQSLGQGLEFLIYFQGNSAPDKSGLPSDRFSAERTGGSVSTLTIQRTQQEDSAVYLCASSFLRQGPYGYTFGSGTRLTVV.

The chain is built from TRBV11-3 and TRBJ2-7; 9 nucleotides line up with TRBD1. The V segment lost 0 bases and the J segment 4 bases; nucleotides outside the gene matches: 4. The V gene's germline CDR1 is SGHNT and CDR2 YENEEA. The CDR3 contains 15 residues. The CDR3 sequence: CASSLETGGEYEQYV. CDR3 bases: TGTGCCAGCAGCTTAGAAACAGGGGGCGAGTACGAGCAGTACGTC.

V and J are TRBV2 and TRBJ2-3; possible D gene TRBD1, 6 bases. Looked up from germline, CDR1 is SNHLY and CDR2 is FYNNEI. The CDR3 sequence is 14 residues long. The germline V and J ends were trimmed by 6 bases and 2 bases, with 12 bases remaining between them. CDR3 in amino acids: CASRDRDITDTQYF. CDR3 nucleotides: TGTGCCAGCAGGGATAGGGACATCACAGATACGCAGTATTTT. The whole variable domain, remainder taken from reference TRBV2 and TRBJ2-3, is EPEVTQTPSHQVTQMGQEVILRCVPISNHLYFYWYRQILGQKVEFLVSFYNNEISEKSEIFDDQFSVERPDGSNFTLKIRSTKLEDSAMYFCASRDRDITDTQYFGPGTRLTVL.

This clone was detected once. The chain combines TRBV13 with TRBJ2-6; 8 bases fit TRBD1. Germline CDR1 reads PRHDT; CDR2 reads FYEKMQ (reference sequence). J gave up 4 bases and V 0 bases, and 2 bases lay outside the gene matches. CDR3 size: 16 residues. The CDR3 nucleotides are TGTGCCAGCAGCTTAGGGGACAGGGCCGGGGCCAACGTCCTGACTTTC. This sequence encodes CASSLGDRAGANVLTF.

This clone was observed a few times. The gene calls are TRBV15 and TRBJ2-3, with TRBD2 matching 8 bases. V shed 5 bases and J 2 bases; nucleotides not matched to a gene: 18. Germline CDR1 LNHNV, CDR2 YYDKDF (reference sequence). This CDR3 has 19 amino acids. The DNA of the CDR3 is TGTGCCACCAGCGAGGGGTTAATATCTCGGACTAGCCACACAGATACGCAGTATTTT. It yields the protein CATSEGLISRTSHTDTQYF.

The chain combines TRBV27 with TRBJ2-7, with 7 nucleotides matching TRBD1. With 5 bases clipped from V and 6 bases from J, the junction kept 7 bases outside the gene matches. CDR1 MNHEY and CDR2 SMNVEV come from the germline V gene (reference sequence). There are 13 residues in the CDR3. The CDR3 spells CASSQRQGSEQYF. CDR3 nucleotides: TGTGCCAGCAGTCAACGACAGGGAAGCGAGCAGTACTTC.

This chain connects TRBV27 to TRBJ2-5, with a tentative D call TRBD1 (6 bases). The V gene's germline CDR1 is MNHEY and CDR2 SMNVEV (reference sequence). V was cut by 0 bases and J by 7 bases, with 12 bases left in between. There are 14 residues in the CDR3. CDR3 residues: CASSLSWGPWTQYF. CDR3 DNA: TGTGCCAGCAGTTTATCGTGGGGGCCGTGGACCCAGTACTTC.

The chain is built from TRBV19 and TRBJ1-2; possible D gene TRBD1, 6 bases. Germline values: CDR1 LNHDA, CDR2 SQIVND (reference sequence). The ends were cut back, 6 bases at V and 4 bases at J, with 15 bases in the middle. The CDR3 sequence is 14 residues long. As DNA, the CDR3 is TGTGCCAGTAGAAGTGACAGGCGGTCCTATGGCTACACCTTC. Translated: CASRSDRRSYGYTF.

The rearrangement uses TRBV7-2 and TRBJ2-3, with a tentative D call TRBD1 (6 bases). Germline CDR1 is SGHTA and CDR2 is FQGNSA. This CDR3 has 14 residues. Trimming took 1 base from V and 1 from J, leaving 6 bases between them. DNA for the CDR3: TGTGCCAGCAGCTTAGGGACAGGCACAGATACGCAGTATTTT. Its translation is CASSLGTGTDTQYF.

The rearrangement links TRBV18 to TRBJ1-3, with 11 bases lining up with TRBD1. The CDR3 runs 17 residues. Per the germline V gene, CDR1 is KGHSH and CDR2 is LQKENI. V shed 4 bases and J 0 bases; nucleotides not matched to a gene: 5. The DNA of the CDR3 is TGTGCCAGCTCACAGGGACAGGGGGGCTTCTCTGGAAACACCATATATTTT. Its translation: CASSQGQGGFSGNTIYF.

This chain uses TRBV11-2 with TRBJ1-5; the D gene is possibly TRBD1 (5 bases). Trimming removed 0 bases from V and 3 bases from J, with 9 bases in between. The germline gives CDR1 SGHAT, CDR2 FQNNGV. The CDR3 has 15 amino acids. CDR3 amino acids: CASSLESGINQPQHF. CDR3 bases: TGTGCCAGCAGCTTAGAATCAGGGATCAATCAGCCCCAGCATTTT.